The rows below give T cell receptor beta chains drawn from one sample of a study of T cells after yellow fever vaccination. Each CDR3 protein gets one entry after TCRdb re-called the 5' RACE reads with MiXCR. Of about 320,000 distinct CDR3 sequences detected, roughly 10% appear once; the ten largest clones hold over 3%. The sample consisted of CD4+ T cells sorted from PBMCs, taken 45 days after the yellow fever booster vaccination. The receptors were gathered from a man in his late teens or twenties who received the YFV17D yellow fever vaccine. The CDR3 runs from the conserved cysteine through the conserved F or W. A D gene is named only where the DNA matches it firmly. Clone size is shown for a subset of rows, as once, few, many or a class of expanded clone.

DNA: TGTGCCAGCAGACTGCCACTTGGAGATACGCAGTATTTT
CDR3: CASRLPLGDTQYF
J: TRBJ2-3
V: TRBV6-5
size: NA
D: NA

DNA: TGCAGTGGAATGTCAGGGGGCGCGGATCAGCCCCAGCATTTT
CDR3: CSGMSGGADQPQHF
J: TRBJ1-5
V: TRBV20-1
size: few
D: TRBD1

DNA: TGTGCCAGCAGCCACTCAACAGGGGGCCACGAAGCTTTCTTT
CDR3: CASSHSTGGHEAFF
J: TRBJ1-1
V: TRBV3-1
size: many
D: TRBD1

DNA: TGCAGTGCTCTCACCAAGGGTCTTCCAAGCTCTGGGGCCAACGTCCTGACTTTC
CDR3: CSALTKGLPSSGANVLTF
J: TRBJ2-6
V: TRBV20-1
size: NA
D: NA

DNA: TGTGCCAGCAGTTTAGGGGGTAGCAGGAATGAGCAGTTCTTC
CDR3: CASSLGGSRNEQFF
J: TRBJ2-1
V: TRBV12-3/TRBV12-4
size: few
D: NA

DNA: TGTGCCAGTAGTATTCTATGGAGTAGGGATGAGCAGTTCTTC
CDR3: CASSILWSRDEQFF
J: TRBJ2-1
V: TRBV19
size: few
D: NA

DNA: TGTGCCAGCAGTTTAAGGGGGAAGGGCTATGGCTACACCTTC
CDR3: CASSLRGKGYGYTF
J: TRBJ1-2
V: TRBV12-3/TRBV12-4
size: NA
D: NA

DNA: TGTGCCACCAGTGATTTCTCCAATGAGCAGTTCTTC
CDR3: CATSDFSNEQFF
J: TRBJ2-1
V: TRBV24-1
size: few
D: NA

DNA: TGTGCCAGCAGCTTAGCCCCCACAGATACGCAGTATTTT
CDR3: CASSLAPTDTQYF
J: TRBJ2-3
V: TRBV7-7
size: many
D: NA

DNA: TGTGCCAGCAGCCAGATAGGGGGACAGGAGCAAGAGACCCAGTACTTC
CDR3: CASSQIGGQEQETQYF
J: TRBJ2-5
V: TRBV7-3
size: NA
D: TRBD1

DNA: TGCGCCAGCAGCCAAGATCTGGGGATACCCACTGAAGCTTTCTTT
CDR3: CASSQDLGIPTEAFF
J: TRBJ1-1
V: TRBV4-3
size: NA
D: NA

DNA: TGTGCCAGCGAACGCGGGACGAGCTCTTCCGGGGAGCTGTTTTTT
CDR3: CASERGTSSSGELFF
J: TRBJ2-2
V: TRBV6-2/TRBV6-3
size: few
D: NA

DNA: TGCGCCAGCAGCAGCGGACTAGCGACAACCTGGGGCTACGAGCAGTACTTC
CDR3: CASSSGLATTWGYEQYF
J: TRBJ2-7
V: TRBV5-1
size: few
D: TRBD2

DNA: TGTGCCAGCACCCAGCCGGCCCGGGGATACTATGGCTACACCTTC
CDR3: CASTQPARGYYGYTF
J: TRBJ1-2
V: TRBV6-2/TRBV6-3
size: NA
D: NA

DNA: TGCGCCAGCAGCCAAGATAGGAGGGCCGACACTGAAGCTTTCTTT
CDR3: CASSQDRRADTEAFF
J: TRBJ1-1
V: TRBV4-3
size: NA
D: NA

DNA: TGCGCCAGCAGCCAAGGACGACGACTCTCTGGAAACACCATATATTTT
CDR3: CASSQGRRLSGNTIYF
J: TRBJ1-3
V: TRBV4-3
size: NA
D: NA

DNA: TGCAGTGCTAGGGACCGTCTCGGGGCCATGAACACTGAAGCTTTCTTT
CDR3: CSARDRLGAMNTEAFF
J: TRBJ1-1
V: TRBV20-1
size: few
D: NA

DNA: TGTGCCAGCAGCCCCCTGGACTACCAGTACCAAGAGACCCAGTACTTC
CDR3: CASSPLDYQYQETQYF
J: TRBJ2-5
V: TRBV7-8
size: few
D: NA

DNA: TGTGCCAGCAGCATCGGACGGCACTATGGCTACACCTTC
CDR3: CASSIGRHYGYTF
J: TRBJ1-2
V: TRBV5-4
size: many
D: NA

DNA: TGTGCCAGCAGTTTTTTGAACAGGACTGAAGAGACCCAGTACTTC
CDR3: CASSFLNRTEETQYF
J: TRBJ2-5
V: TRBV12-3/TRBV12-4
size: few
D: NA

DNA: TGTGCCAGCAGTGAAGTGGGGAATGAGCAGTTCTTC
CDR3: CASSEVGNEQFF
J: TRBJ2-1
V: TRBV6-1
size: few
D: NA

DNA: TGTGCCAGCAAGGGGGTGGGTATCACTGAAGCTTTCTTT
CDR3: CASKGVGITEAFF
J: TRBJ1-1
V: TRBV6-2/TRBV6-3
size: few
D: NA

DNA: TGTGCCAGCAGTCCTTGGACAGGGGCCTTCAATCAGCCCCAGCATTTT
CDR3: CASSPWTGAFNQPQHF
J: TRBJ1-5
V: TRBV6-5
size: NA
D: TRBD1

DNA: TGTGCCAGCAGACGCGACAGGGTCGGCCAAGAGACCCAGTACTTC
CDR3: CASRRDRVGQETQYF
J: TRBJ2-5
V: TRBV6-6
size: NA
D: TRBD1